This T cell receptor (beta chain) was observed in a study of Graves' ophthalmopathy and Graves' hyperthyroidism. Looking at the study overall: The study drew peripheral blood at initial diagnosis, before any treatment.

Study-wide results and caveats: The model predicted ophthalmopathy progression with 60% to 71% sensitivity and around 72% specificity. Among thyroid clonotypes expanded above 0.001 frequency, most also appeared in blood.

The sample holds a few counts of this clonotype. Its antigen is currently unknown. CDR1 and CDR2 from the germline V gene are MNHNS and SASEGT. This CDR3 is 15 amino acids long. V was cut by 5 bases and J by 3 bases, with 17 bases left in between. The study recruited hyperthyroidism patients aged 18 to 65 who were newly diagnosed, under 2 months' duration. From RNA, the CDR3 regions of TCR beta chains were amplified and sequenced. An opening RT-PCR round employed HTBI primers and preceded a second-round multiplex PCR. TCRdb ran MiXCR on the multiplex PCR reads and lists one entry per CDR3 protein. Of hundreds of thousands of distinct CDR3 sequences listed, around 20% are singletons.

The rearrangement joins TRBV6-1 to TRBJ2-7; a weak D match, TRBD1 (6 bases). This sequence was found in a woman in her late teens or twenties with stable Graves' hyperthyroidism. The sequencing input was peripheral blood. CDR3 bases: TGTGCCAGCAGTAGAGTACGGGGACAAAACTACGAGCAGTACTTC. This gives the protein CASSRVRGQNYEQYF.